Sequencing of this T cell receptor beta chain was carried out in a study of neurological immune-mediated disorders. This clonotype is termed medium-sized. Germline V gene data show CDR1 as SGHTA and CDR2 as FQGNSA. CDR3 length: 15 amino acids. The V segment lost 5 bases and the J segment 12 bases; nucleotides outside the gene matches: 8. TCRdb reprocessed the 5' RACE reads with MiXCR, giving one entry per CDR3 protein. The sample lists 30,000 to 50,000 distinct CDR3 sequences; almost 7.5% were seen once. This TCR was sampled from a man over 45 in good health. Specimen: CD4+ T cells from blood. The rearrangement links TRBV7-2 to TRBJ2-1; TRBD2 matches 15 bases. The CDR3 bases are TGTGCCAGCAGCCCCCCGGGACTAGCGGGAGGTGGGCAGTTCTTC. Protein: CASSPPGLAGGGQFF.